The clone carrying this TCR beta chain was seen ten or more times. What it binds is not known. These data belong to a study of neurological immune-mediated disorders. By 5'RACE with 10-nucleotide random UMIs, the cDNA was made. TCRdb ran MiXCR on the 5' RACE reads and lists one entry per CDR3 protein. The sample has about 30,000 distinct CDR3 sequences, approximately 5% seen once; the top ten hold about 2.1%. CDR1 MNHEY and CDR2 SVGAGI come from the germline V gene. V lost 8 bases to trimming and J lost 5 bases, with 22 bases between them. The CDR3 contains 16 residues. There were 1 million CD4+ or CD8+ T cells used in the sorted libraries. Regarding the study as a whole: None of the CDR3 amino acid sequences in expanded clones turned up in more than one subject, which points to private repertoires in all groups.

This receptor was taken from a woman between 45 and 60 years old in good health. The specimen sequenced was CD4+ T cells from blood. The J gene is TRBJ1-5, the V gene TRBV6-5; possibly TRBD1 for D (5 bases). CDR3 in amino acids: CASAASSVRDDQPQHF. The CDR3 DNA reads TGTGCCAGCGCAGCCTCCTCGGTCAGGGATGATCAGCCCCAGCATTTT.